A selection of T cell receptor beta chains follows, all from one sample in a study of cytomegalovirus exposure and HLA in healthy donors. Libraries were prepared by immunoSEQ multiplex PCR; TCRdb keeps only in-frame clonotypes and omits some of them. The sample yields fewer than 250,000 clones, around 73% seen once. The sequenced material came from PBMCs. These receptors all come from a male donor in good health and CMV-seronegative. The CDR3 runs from the conserved cysteine through the conserved F or W. The order of the fields is J gene, V gene, CDR3 protein.

TRBJ2-1,TRBV29-1,CSVNPTVYNEQFF
TRBJ2-1,TRBV15,CATSRDGGNNEQFF
TRBJ2-2,TRBV5-1,CASSLSGTNTGELFF
TRBJ1-4,TRBV2,CASSRTGDEKLFF
TRBJ2-3,TRBV19,CASSSLAADTQYF
TRBJ2-1,TRBV9,CASSVVTSGNEQFF
TRBJ1-4,TRBV5-6,CASSPYRPGQKNEKLFF
TRBJ2-1,TRBV11-3,CASSSGTSGSSYNEQFF
TRBJ2-5,TRBV2,CASGRDRGSGEQYF
TRBJ2-1,TRBV7-9,CASSLSYNEQFF
TRBJ2-2,TRBV19,CASSVTGGTGELFF
TRBJ1-1,TRBV7-9,CASSFDRGVNTEAFF
TRBJ2-2,TRBV7-3,CASSLTGAQNTGELFF
TRBJ2-2,TRBV19,CASNIREDTGELFF
TRBJ2-1,TRBV6-4,CASSDSTSGSDEQFF
TRBJ1-4,TRBV28,CASSQLRGDSNEKLFF
TRBJ2-5,TRBV28,CASTQGGSQETQYF
TRBJ1-2,TRBV5-6,CASSVGQGIYGYTF
TRBJ1-2,TRBV7-6,CASSLAAGIGYGYTF
TRBJ2-1,TRBV9,CASSPGLLAGGSSYNEQFF
TRBJ2-3,TRBV15,CATSPTAGVGTDTQYF
TRBJ2-3,TRBV2,CASSADRGRELKSGDTQYF
TRBJ1-1,TRBV6-6,CASSYPAGGTEAFF
TRBJ2-7,TRBV6-4,CATPLRWQYF
TRBJ1-5,TRBV30,CAWSSGSNQPQHF
TRBJ1-1,TRBV5-4,CASSLTGGPPEAFF
TRBJ1-5,TRBV2,CASGLDRYNQPQHF
TRBJ2-1,TRBV11-2,CASSFGEGLAGGPNEQFF
TRBJ2-3,TRBV5-6,CASSLQAGPTDTQYF
TRBJ2-7,TRBV28,CASSRGRTAYEQYF
TRBJ1-5,TRBV2,CASRDLLGPVQHNQPQHF
TRBJ2-7,TRBV5-4,CASSLGGTGAYEQYF
.,TRBV2,CASKKTGTSGTIYEQYF
TRBJ2-7,TRBV7-6,CASSLGGQEIYEQYF
TRBJ2-7,TRBV28,CASSLGDRGGEQYF
TRBJ1-5,TRBV6-6,CASSNKGVGANQPQHF
TRBJ2-7,TRBV7-2,CASSLVTGSVEQYF
TRBJ2-1,TRBV2,CASTGQGGYNEQFF
TRBJ2-7,TRBV7-2,CASSPGGASSYEQYF
TRBJ2-5,TRBV4-1,CASSQELTGGPETQYF
TRBJ2-3,TRBV19,CASSRLVTDTQYF